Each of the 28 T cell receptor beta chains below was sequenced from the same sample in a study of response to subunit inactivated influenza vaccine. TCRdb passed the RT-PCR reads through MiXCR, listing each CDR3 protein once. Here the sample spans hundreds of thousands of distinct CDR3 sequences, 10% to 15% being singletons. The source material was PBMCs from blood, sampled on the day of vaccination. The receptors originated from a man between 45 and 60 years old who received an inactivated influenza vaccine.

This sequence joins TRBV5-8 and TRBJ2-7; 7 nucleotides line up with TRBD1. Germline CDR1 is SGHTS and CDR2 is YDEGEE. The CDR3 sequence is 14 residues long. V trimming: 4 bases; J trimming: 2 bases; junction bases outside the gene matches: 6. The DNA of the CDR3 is TGTGCCAGCAGCACAAGACAGGGAACCTACGAGCAGTACTTC. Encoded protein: CASSTRQGTYEQYF.

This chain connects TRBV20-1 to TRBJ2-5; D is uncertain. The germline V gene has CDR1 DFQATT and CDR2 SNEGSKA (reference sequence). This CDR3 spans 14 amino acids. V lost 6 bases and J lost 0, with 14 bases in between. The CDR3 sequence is CSASPLGDQETQYF. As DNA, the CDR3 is TGCAGTGCCAGCCCCTTAGGAGACCAAGAGACCCAGTACTTC.

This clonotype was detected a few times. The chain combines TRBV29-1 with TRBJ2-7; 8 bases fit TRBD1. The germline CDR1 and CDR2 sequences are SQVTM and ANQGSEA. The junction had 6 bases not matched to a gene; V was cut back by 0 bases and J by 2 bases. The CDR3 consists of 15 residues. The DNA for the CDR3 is TGCAGCGTTGAAGATCAGGGACAGGAGACCTACGAGCAGTACTTC. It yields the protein CSVEDQGQETYEQYF.

CDR3 loop: CASKGDTYEQYF. The CDR3 region has the DNA TGCGCCAGCAAAGGTGACACCTACGAGCAGTACTTC. The chain has TRBV10-2 and TRBJ2-7; no reliable D call. The V and J ends lost 7 bases and 2 bases respectively, with 9 bases between them. The CDR3 sequence is 12 residues long. Germline lookup yields CDR1 WSHSY and CDR2 SAAADI.

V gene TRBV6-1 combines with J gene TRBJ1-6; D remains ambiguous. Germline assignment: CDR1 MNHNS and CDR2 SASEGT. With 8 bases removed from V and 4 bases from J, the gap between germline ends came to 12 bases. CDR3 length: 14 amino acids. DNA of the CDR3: TGTGCCAGCTCAAGGACTACTTATAATTCACCCCTCCACTTT. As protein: CASSRTTYNSPLHF.

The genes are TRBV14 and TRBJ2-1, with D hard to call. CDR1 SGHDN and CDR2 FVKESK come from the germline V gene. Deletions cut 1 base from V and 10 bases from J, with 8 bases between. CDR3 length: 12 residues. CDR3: CASSQGWGEQFF. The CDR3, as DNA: TGTGCCAGCAGCCAAGGTTGGGGAGAGCAGTTCTTC.

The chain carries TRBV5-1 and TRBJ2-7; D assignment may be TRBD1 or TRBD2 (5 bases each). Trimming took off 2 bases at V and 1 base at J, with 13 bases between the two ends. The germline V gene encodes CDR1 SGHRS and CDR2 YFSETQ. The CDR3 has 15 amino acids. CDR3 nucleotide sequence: TGCGCCAGCAGCTTCATGGGGACCACGTCCTACGAGCAGTACTTC. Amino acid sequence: CASSFMGTTSYEQYF.

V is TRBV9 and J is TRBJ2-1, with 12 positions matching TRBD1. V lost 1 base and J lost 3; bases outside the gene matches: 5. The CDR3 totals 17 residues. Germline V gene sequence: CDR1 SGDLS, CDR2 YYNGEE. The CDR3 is CASSVWGTGGIYNEQFF. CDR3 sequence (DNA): TGTGCCAGCAGCGTATGGGGGACAGGGGGCATCTACAATGAGCAGTTCTTC.

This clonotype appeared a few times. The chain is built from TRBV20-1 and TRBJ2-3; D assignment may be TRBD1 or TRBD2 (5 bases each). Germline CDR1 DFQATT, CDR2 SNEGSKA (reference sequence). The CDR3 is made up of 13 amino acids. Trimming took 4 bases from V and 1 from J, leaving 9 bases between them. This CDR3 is CSANRGGTDTQYF. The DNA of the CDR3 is TGCAGTGCTAATAGAGGGGGCACAGATACGCAGTATTTT.

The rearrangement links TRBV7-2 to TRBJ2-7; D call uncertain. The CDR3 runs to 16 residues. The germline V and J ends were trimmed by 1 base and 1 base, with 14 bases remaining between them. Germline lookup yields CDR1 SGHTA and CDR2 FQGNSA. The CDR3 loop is CASSLVVALGSYEQYF. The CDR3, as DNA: TGTGCCAGCAGCTTAGTGGTAGCCCTGGGGTCCTACGAGCAGTACTTC.

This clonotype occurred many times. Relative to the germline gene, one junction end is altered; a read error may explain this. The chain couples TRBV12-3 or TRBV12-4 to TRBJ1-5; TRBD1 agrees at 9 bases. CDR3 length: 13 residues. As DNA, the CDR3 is TGCGCCAGCAGCTGGACAGGGGACCAGCCCCAGCATTTT. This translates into CASSWTGDQPQHF.

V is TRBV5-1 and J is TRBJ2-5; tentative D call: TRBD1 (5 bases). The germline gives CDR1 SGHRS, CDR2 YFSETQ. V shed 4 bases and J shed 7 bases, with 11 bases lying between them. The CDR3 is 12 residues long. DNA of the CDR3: TGCGCCAGCAGCCCGGGTGGGGCGACCCAGTACTTC. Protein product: CASSPGGATQYF.

CDR3 sequence: CASSIGSQSSEQYF. In DNA, the CDR3 is TGCGCCAGCAGCATCGGGAGTCAGAGTAGCGAGCAGTACTTC. The V and J genes are TRBV5-1 and TRBJ2-7; D possibly corresponds to TRBD2 (6 bases). This CDR3 comprises 14 residues. V was cut by 4 bases and J by 6 bases, with 17 bases left in between. Germline-derived CDR1 and CDR2 are SGHRS and YFSETQ.

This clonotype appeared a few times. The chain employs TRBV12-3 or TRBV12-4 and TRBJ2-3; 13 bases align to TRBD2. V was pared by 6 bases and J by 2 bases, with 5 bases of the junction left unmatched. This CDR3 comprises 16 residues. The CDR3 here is CASRAGLAGVTDTQYF. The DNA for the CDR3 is TGTGCCAGCAGAGCCGGACTAGCGGGGGTCACAGATACGCAGTATTTT.

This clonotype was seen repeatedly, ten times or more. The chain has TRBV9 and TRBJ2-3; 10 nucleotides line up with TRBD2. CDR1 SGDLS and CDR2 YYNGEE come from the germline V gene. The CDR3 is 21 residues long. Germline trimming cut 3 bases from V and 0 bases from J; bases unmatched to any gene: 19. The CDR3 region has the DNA TGTGCCAGCAGCGGACCCAGACTAAGCGGGGGGGACCCTACTAGCACAGATACGCAGTATTTT. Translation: CASSGPRLSGGDPTSTDTQYF.

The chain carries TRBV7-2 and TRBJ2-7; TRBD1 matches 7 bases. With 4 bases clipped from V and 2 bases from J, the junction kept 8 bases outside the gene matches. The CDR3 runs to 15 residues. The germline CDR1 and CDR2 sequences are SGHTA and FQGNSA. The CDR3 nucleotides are TGTGCCAGCAGCTCTAACTCCGGGACAGCCTACGAGCAGTACTTC. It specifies CASSSNSGTAYEQYF.

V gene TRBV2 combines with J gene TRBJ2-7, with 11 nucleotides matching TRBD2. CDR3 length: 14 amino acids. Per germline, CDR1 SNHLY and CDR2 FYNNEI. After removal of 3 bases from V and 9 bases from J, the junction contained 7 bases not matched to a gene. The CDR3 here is CASSDSGGVQTQYF. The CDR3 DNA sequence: TGTGCCAGCAGTGATAGCGGGGGGGTTCAGACGCAGTACTTC.

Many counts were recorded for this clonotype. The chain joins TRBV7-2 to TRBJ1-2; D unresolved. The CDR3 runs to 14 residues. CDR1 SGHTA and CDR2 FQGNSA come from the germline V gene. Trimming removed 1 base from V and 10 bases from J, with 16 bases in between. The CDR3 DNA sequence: TGTGCCAGCAGCTTAGATCATGGGAATGACATCTACACCTTC. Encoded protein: CASSLDHGNDIYTF.

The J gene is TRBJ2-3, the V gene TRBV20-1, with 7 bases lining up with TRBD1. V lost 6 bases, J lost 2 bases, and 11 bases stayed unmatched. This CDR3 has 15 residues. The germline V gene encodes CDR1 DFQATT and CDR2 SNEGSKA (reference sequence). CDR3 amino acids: CSAKYRDSITDTQYF. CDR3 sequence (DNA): TGCAGTGCCAAATACCGGGACAGTATCACAGATACGCAGTATTTT.

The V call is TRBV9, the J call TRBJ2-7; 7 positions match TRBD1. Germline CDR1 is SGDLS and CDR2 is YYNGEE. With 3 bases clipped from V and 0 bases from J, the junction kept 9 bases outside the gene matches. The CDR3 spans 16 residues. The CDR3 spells CASSGSSTGSSYEQYF. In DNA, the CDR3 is TGTGCCAGCAGCGGCAGTTCGACAGGGAGCTCCTACGAGCAGTACTTC.

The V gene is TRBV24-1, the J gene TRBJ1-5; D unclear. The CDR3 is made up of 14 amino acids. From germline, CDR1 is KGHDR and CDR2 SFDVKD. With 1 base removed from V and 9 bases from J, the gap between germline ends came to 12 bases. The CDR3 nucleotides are TGTGCCACCAGTGATTTCGCCACGGCATGGCCCCAGCATTTT. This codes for CATSDFATAWPQHF.

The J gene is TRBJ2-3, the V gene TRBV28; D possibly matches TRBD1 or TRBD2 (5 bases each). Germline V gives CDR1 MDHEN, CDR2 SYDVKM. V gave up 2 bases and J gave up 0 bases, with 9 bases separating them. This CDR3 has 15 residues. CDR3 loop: CASSLPRDSTDTQYF. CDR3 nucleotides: TGTGCCAGCAGTTTACCCCGGGACAGCACAGATACGCAGTATTTT.

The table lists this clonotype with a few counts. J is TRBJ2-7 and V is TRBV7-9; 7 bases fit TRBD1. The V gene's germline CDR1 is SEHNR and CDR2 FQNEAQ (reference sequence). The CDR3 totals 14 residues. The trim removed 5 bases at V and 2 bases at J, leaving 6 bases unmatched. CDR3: CASSPHRGPYEQYF. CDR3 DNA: TGTGCCAGCAGCCCACATAGGGGGCCCTACGAGCAGTACTTC.

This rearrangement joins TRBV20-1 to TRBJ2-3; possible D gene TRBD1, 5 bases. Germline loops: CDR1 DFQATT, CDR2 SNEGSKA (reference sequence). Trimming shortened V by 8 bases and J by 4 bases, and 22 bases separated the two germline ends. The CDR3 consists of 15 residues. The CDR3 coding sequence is TGCAGTTCTTGGGGCCAGATTTACCAGCCAGATACGCAGTATTTT. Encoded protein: CSSWGQIYQPDTQYF.

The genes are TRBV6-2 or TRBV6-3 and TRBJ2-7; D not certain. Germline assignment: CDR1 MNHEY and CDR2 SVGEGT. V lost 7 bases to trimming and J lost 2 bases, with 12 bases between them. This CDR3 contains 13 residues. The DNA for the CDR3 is TGTGCCAGCACGCTGGACCCTCCCTACGAGCAGTACTTC. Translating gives CASTLDPPYEQYF.

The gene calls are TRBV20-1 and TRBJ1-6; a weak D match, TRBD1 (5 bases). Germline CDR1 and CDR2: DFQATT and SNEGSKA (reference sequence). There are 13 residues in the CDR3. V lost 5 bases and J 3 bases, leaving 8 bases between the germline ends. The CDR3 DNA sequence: TGCAGTGCTTGGGGGGGCTATAATTCACCCCTCCACTTT. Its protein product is CSAWGGYNSPLHF.

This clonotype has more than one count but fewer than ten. Here the CDR3 DNA reads TGCAGTGCTAGAGGACTAGCGGGAGGCGGCTCCTACAATGAGCAGTTCTTC. Its translation is CSARGLAGGGSYNEQFF. V usage is TRBV20-1 and J usage is TRBJ2-1; TRBD2 matches 13 bases. Trimming removed 1 base from V and 0 bases from J; junction bases left unmatched: 3. The CDR3 contains 17 residues. Germline CDR1 is DFQATT and CDR2 is SNEGSKA (reference sequence).

CDR3 loop: CASSSQGALMVNEQFF. CDR3 sequence (DNA): TGTGCCAGCAGTTCCCAGGGGGCCCTCATGGTCAATGAGCAGTTCTTC. The chain combines TRBV25-1 with TRBJ2-1; 8 nucleotides align to TRBD1. Germline lookup yields CDR1 MGHDK and CDR2 SYGVNS. The CDR3 runs 16 residues. V shed 5 bases and J 6 bases; nucleotides not matched to a gene: 12. Full variable domain (missing parts from reference TRBV25-1 and TRBJ2-1): EADIYQTPRYLVIGTGKKITLECSQTMGHDKMYWYQQDPGMELHLIHYSYGVNSTEKGDLSSESTVSRIRTEHFPLTLESARPSHTSQYLCASSSQGALMVNEQFFGPGTRLTVL.